This is a list of T cell receptor beta chains from one sample in a study of cytomegalovirus exposure and HLA in healthy donors. Clones were read by immunoSEQ multiplex PCR, and TCRdb kept only the in-frame ones, dropping some. The table lists about 110,000 clones, about 86% of them singletons. Sequenced material: PBMCs. The receptor source for this set is a middle-aged man in good health and CMV-seronegative. The CDR3 runs from the conserved cysteine through the conserved F or W. The D gene is left open where the match is weak. Clone size is stated in some rows and not others, as once, few, many or a class when expanded.

V: TRBV28; length: 15; size: -; J: TRBJ2-2; D: TRBD2; CDR3: CASSPFSSGTGELFF; DNA: TGTGCCAGCAGTCCCTTCTCTAGCGGCACCGGGGAGCTGTTTTTT
V: TRBV6-4; length: 15; size: -; J: TRBJ1-2; D: TRBD1; CDR3: CASSERPGQGGGYTF; DNA: TGTGCCAGCAGTGAACGACCGGGACAGGGGGGAGGCTACACCTTC
V: TRBV15; length: 15; size: -; J: TRBJ1-5; D: -; CDR3: CATKGYKNSNQPQHF; DNA: TGTGCCACCAAGGGGTACAAGAATAGCAATCAGCCCCAGCATTTT
V: TRBV7-8; length: 17; size: -; J: TRBJ2-1; D: TRBD2; CDR3: CASSLNLWRGAYNEQFF; DNA: TGTGCCAGCAGCTTAAACTTGTGGCGGGGGGCCTACAATGAGCAGTTCTTC
V: TRBV19; length: 15; size: -; J: TRBJ2-5; D: -; CDR3: CASSPRTEYQETQYF; DNA: TGTGCCAGTAGTCCGCGGACAGAATACCAAGAGACCCAGTACTTC
V: TRBV6-5; length: 13; size: -; J: TRBJ2-5; D: -; CDR3: CASSYSPRETQYF; DNA: TGTGCCAGCAGTTACAGCCCGAGGGAGACCCAGTACTTC
V: TRBV4-3; length: 15; size: few; J: TRBJ2-1; D: -; CDR3: CASSQGGTKFYEQFF; DNA: TGCGCCAGCAGCCAAGGGGGCACCAAGTTCTATGAGCAGTTCTTC
V: TRBV6-6; length: 14; size: -; J: TRBJ2-3; D: -; CDR3: CASSYYGATDTQYF; DNA: TGTGCCAGCAGTTACTATGGGGCGACAGATACGCAGTATTTT
V: TRBV2; length: 15; size: -; J: TRBJ1-5; D: -; CDR3: CASRAYGGGNQPQHF; DNA: TGTGCCAGCAGAGCCTATGGGGGGGGCAATCAGCCCCAGCATTTT
V: TRBV20-1; length: 11; size: -; J: TRBJ1-1; D: -; CDR3: CSARDDRKAFF; DNA: TGCAGTGCTAGAGATGACAGAAAGGCTTTCTTT
V: TRBV5-5; length: 15; size: -; J: TRBJ1-2; D: -; CDR3: CASSSSGGPNYGYTF; DNA: TGTGCCAGCAGCTCGTCGGGGGGTCCTAACTATGGCTACACCTTC
V: TRBV5-1; length: 12; size: -; J: TRBJ1-2; D: -; CDR3: CASSLAEDGYTF; DNA: TGCGCCAGCAGCTTGGCCGAGGATGGCTACACCTTC
V: TRBV28; length: 17; size: -; J: TRBJ1-6; D: TRBD1; CDR3: CASSPSGTGRRESPLHF; DNA: TGTGCCAGCAGTCCATCCGGGACAGGCCGACGGGAGTCACCCCTCCACTTT
V: TRBV5-4; length: 16; size: -; J: TRBJ2-5; D: TRBD2; CDR3: CASSPRAGGPPETQYF; DNA: TGTGCCAGCAGCCCCCGAGCGGGGGGCCCCCCCGAGACCCAGTACTTC
V: TRBV7-2; length: 18; size: -; J: TRBJ2-2; D: TRBD2; CDR3: CASSLIRTSGSYTGELFF; DNA: TGTGCCAGCAGCCTTATCCGGACTAGCGGGTCCTACACCGGGGAGCTGTTTTTT
V: TRBV6-6; length: 15; size: -; J: TRBJ1-3; D: -; CDR3: CASSYPTVTGNTIYF; DNA: TGTGCCAGCAGTTACCCGACAGTAACTGGAAACACCATATATTTT
V: TRBV7-6; length: 13; size: -; J: TRBJ1-1; D: -; CDR3: CASSVNRNTEAFF; DNA: TGTGCCAGCAGCGTCAACAGGAACACTGAAGCTTTCTTT
V: TRBV29-1; length: 14; size: -; J: TRBJ2-1; D: TRBD2; CDR3: CSNTPGTSSNEQFF; DNA: TGCAGCAACACCCCCGGGACTAGCTCCAATGAGCAGTTCTTC
V: TRBV7-2; length: 14; size: -; J: TRBJ2-5; D: TRBD1; CDR3: CASSDRGRVETQYF; DNA: TGTGCCAGCAGCGACAGGGGGCGGGTAGAGACCCAGTACTTC
V: TRBV6-1; length: 13; size: -; J: TRBJ1-1; D: -; CDR3: CASRTLQATEAFF; DNA: TGTGCCAGCAGGACCCTTCAGGCCACTGAAGCTTTCTTT
V: TRBV6-5; length: 13; size: -; J: TRBJ1-2; D: -; CDR3: CASREGNPYGYTF; DNA: TGTGCCAGCAGGGAGGGAAACCCCTATGGCTACACCTTC
V: TRBV5-1; length: 16; size: -; J: TRBJ1-1; D: -; CDR3: CASSLGAQAMNTEAFF; DNA: TGCGCCAGCAGCTTAGGGGCCCAGGCAATGAACACTGAAGCTTTCTTT
V: TRBV2; length: 19; size: -; J: TRBJ2-6; D: TRBD2; CDR3: CASSSERGGPRSGANVLTF; DNA: TGTGCCAGCAGTTCGGAACGGGGGGGCCCTCGGTCTGGGGCCAACGTCCTGACTTTC
V: TRBV9; length: 13; size: -; J: TRBJ1-2; D: -; CDR3: CASSVGTSYGYTF; DNA: TGTGCCAGCAGCGTAGGGACTTCTTATGGCTACACCTTC
V: TRBV6-1; length: 17; size: few; J: TRBJ1-4; D: TRBD1; CDR3: CASSDVLPGQGGEKLFF; DNA: TGTGCCAGCAGTGACGTGCTGCCGGGACAGGGGGGCGAAAAACTGTTTTTT
V: TRBV6-5; length: 14; size: -; J: TRBJ1-6; D: -; CDR3: CASSSGGFNSPLHF; DNA: TGTGCCAGCAGTAGTGGAGGCTTTAATTCACCCCTCCACTTT
V: TRBV4-2; length: 17; size: -; J: TRBJ1-5; D: TRBD1; CDR3: CASSQFGGQGNNQPQHF; DNA: TGTGCCAGCAGCCAATTTGGGGGACAGGGAAACAATCAGCCCCAGCATTTT
V: TRBV7-2; length: 17; size: few; J: TRBJ2-1; D: TRBD2; CDR3: CASSLRPGLAGLNEQFF; DNA: TGTGCCAGCAGCCTGAGGCCGGGACTAGCGGGGTTAAATGAGCAGTTCTTC
V: TRBV4-1; length: 13; size: -; J: TRBJ1-4; D: -; CDR3: CASSFTSNEKLFF; DNA: TGCGCCAGCAGCTTCACAAGTAATGAAAAACTGTTTTTT
V: TRBV6-5; length: 14; size: -; J: TRBJ2-7; D: -; CDR3: CASSRSTQGGEQYF; DNA: TGTGCCAGCAGCCGATCAACTCAGGGGGGCGAGCAGTACTTC
V: TRBV5-6; length: 15; size: -; J: TRBJ1-2; D: -; CDR3: CASSFYVPGNYGYTF; DNA: TGTGCCAGCAGCTTTTACGTCCCAGGAAACTATGGCTACACCTTC
V: TRBV2; length: 17; size: -; J: TRBJ2-7; D: TRBD2; CDR3: CASSEVILAGTSYEQYF; DNA: TGTGCCAGCAGTGAAGTCATACTAGCGGGGACCTCCTACGAGCAGTACTTC
V: TRBV30; length: 13; size: -; J: TRBJ2-5; D: TRBD2; CDR3: CAHSGGAEETQYF; DNA: TGTGCCCATAGCGGGGGGGCCGAAGAGACCCAGTACTTC
V: TRBV7-2; length: 15; size: -; J: TRBJ2-1; D: TRBD2; CDR3: CASSLERGGFNEQFF; DNA: TGTGCCAGCAGCTTAGAGCGGGGGGGGTTTAATGAGCAGTTCTTC
V: TRBV27; length: 14; size: -; J: TRBJ2-7; D: TRBD1; CDR3: CASKSLTGRHEQYF; DNA: TGTGCCAGCAAGAGTCTGACAGGGCGACACGAGCAGTACTTC
V: TRBV4-2; length: 17; size: -; J: TRBJ2-2; D: TRBD2; CDR3: CASSQGGTSGNTGELFF; DNA: TGTGCCAGCAGCCAAGGAGGGACTAGCGGGAACACCGGGGAGCTGTTTTTT
V: TRBV7-9; length: 13; size: once; J: TRBJ1-2; D: TRBD1; CDR3: CASSFGTGDGYTF; DNA: TGTGCCAGCAGCTTTGGGACAGGGGATGGCTACACCTTC
V: TRBV28; length: 14; size: -; J: TRBJ1-1; D: -; CDR3: CASSLGGRGTEAFF; DNA: TGTGCCAGCAGTTTGGGGGGGCGCGGTACTGAAGCTTTCTTT
V: TRBV19; length: 16; size: -; J: TRBJ1-5; D: -; CDR3: CASSLYQRDFNQPQHF; DNA: TGTGCCAGTAGTCTTTACCAACGGGACTTTAATCAGCCCCAGCATTTT
V: TRBV7-2; length: 15; size: -; J: TRBJ2-7; D: -; CDR3: CASSLAAGATYEQYF; DNA: TGTGCCAGCAGCTTAGCGGCGGGGGCCACCTACGAGCAGTACTTC
V: TRBV19; length: 15; size: -; J: TRBJ2-7; D: -; CDR3: CASSKGAGTAYEQYF; DNA: TGTGCCAGTAGTAAGGGAGCAGGAACAGCCTACGAGCAGTACTTC
V: TRBV6-1; length: 14; size: -; J: TRBJ2-2; D: -; CDR3: CASGGYRDTGELFF; DNA: TGTGCCAGCGGGGGTTACAGGGACACCGGGGAGCTGTTTTTT
V: TRBV4-1; length: 14; size: -; J: TRBJ2-2; D: -; CDR3: CASSSPGRTGELFF; DNA: TGCGCCAGCAGCTCTCCAGGCCGGACCGGGGAGCTGTTTTTT
V: TRBV5-1; length: 14; size: -; J: TRBJ2-3; D: -; CDR3: CASRDRGATDTQYF; DNA: TGCGCCTCCAGGGACCGGGGGGCCACAGATACGCAGTATTTT
V: TRBV2; length: 13; size: once; J: TRBJ2-1; D: TRBD1; CDR3: CASSWGQDNEQFF; DNA: TGTGCCAGCAGCTGGGGACAGGACAATGAGCAGTTCTTC